The 2 T cell receptor beta chains given below trace back to one sample, sequenced in a study of T-cell reconstitution after alpha-beta-depleted transplantation in children (dated by TCRdb to between 2015 and 2016). The sample's treatment or condition label is to be understood as: allogeneic hematopoietic cell transplantation with graft depleted of TCRalphabeta T cells and CD19 B cells. The library was produced with PCR. The sample was run on an Illumina HiSeq 2500. TCR libraries were prepared with molecular barcoding, using unique molecular identifiers to normalize TCRbeta repertoire quantification. TCRdb trimmed the raw reads at Q25, called clones with MiXCR and kept productive beta chains. Every distinct CDR3 protein forms one entry, paired with its most common genes and DNA. This sample lists 200,000 to 250,000 distinct CDR3 sequences; around 9.2% were detected once. The top ten clonotypes cover approximately 40% of the sample.

The source was PBMCs, mostly from graft donor cells, collected 360 days after TCRalphabeta/CD19-depleted stem cell transplant. The origin of the receptors is a male patient under 10 years old who had a stem cell transplant for acute myeloid leukemia, so the T cells may come from the graft donor.

This clonotype has a count of ten or more. This chain uses TRBV12-3 or TRBV12-4 with TRBJ2-2, with 12 positions matching TRBD2. The CDR3 is 17 amino acids. J gave up 3 bases and V 5 bases, and 7 bases lay outside the gene matches. The CDR3 DNA follows: TGTGCCAGCAGTCCCGGGACTAGCGGGTCCTACACCGGGGAGCTGTTTTTT. Translated, it gives CASSPGTSGSYTGELFF.

This clonotype is a singleton in its sample. The CDR3 sequence is CASSYSQGLVAKNIQYF. The CDR3 DNA follows: TGTGCCAGCAGTTACTCACAGGGGCTTGTAGCCAAAAACATTCAGTACTTC. This chain connects TRBV6-5 to TRBJ2-4, with TRBD1 matching over 7 bases. The germline gives CDR1 MNHEY, CDR2 SVGAGI. CDR3 length equals 17 residues. Trimming took 0 bases from V and 0 from J; bases not matched to a gene: 5.